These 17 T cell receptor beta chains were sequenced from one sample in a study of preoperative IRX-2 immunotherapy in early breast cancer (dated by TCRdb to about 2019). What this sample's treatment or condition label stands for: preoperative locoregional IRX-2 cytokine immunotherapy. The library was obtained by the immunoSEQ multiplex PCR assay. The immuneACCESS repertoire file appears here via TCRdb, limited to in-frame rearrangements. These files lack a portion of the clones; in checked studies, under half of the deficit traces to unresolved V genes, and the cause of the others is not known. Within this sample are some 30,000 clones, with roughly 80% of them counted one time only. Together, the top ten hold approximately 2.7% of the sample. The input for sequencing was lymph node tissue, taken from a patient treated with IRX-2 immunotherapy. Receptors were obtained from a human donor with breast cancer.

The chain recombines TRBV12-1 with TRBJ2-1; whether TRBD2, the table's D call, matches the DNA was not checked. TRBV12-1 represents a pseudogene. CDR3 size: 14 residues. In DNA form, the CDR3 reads TGTGCCAGCAGCTGGGGGGGCAAATACAATGAGCAGTTCTTC. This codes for CASSWGGKYNEQFF.

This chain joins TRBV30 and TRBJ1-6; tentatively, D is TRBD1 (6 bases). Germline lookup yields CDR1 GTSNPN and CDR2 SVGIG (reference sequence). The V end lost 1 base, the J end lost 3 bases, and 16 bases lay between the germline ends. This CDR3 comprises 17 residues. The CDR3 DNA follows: TGTGCCTGGAGTGGCCGATCAGGGGTCGTCTATAATTCACCCCTCCACTTT. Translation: CAWSGRSGVVYNSPLHF.

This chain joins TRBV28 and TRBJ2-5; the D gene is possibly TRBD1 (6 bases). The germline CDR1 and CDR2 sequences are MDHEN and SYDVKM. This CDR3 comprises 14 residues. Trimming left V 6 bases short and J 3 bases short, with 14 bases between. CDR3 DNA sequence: TGTGCCAGCAGACATACAGGGTGGGAAGAGACCCAGTACTTC. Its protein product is CASRHTGWEETQYF.

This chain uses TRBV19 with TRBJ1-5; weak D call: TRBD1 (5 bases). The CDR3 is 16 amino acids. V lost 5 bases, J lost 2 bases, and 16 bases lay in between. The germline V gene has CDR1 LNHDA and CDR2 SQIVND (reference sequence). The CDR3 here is CASSPRRGIGNQPQHF. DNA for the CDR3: TGTGCCAGTAGTCCGCGAAGGGGAATTGGCAATCAGCCCCAGCATTTT.

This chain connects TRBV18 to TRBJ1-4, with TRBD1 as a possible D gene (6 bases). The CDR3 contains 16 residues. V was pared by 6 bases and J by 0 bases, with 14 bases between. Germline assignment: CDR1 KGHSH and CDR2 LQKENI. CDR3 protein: CASSQNNRATNEKLFF. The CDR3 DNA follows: TGTGCCAGCTCCCAGAACAACAGGGCAACTAATGAAAAACTGTTTTTT.

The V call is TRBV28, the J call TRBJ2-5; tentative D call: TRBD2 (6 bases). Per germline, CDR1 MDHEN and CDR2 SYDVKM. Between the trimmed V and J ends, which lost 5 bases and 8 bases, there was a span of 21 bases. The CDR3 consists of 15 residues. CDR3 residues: CASSPGGSARGTQYF. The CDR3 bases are TGTGCCAGCAGTCCCGGGGGTAGCGCTAGGGGAACCCAGTACTTC.

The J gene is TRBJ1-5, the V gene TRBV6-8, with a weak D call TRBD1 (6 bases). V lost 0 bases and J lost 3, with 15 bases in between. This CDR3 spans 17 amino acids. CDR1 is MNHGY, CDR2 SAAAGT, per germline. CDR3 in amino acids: CASSYSPTGRVNQPQHF. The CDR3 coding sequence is TGTGCCAGCAGTTACTCCCCTACAGGGAGAGTCAATCAGCCCCAGCATTTT.

Written as DNA, the CDR3 is TGTGCCAGCAGTTACTCCGAGGGGGACTATGGCTACACCTTC. Amino acids: CASSYSEGDYGYTF. This rearrangement joins TRBV6-8 to TRBJ1-2, with D possibly matching TRBD1 (6 bases). Germline CDR1 MNHGY, CDR2 SAAAGT. Trimming removed 0 bases from V and 3 bases from J, with 8 bases in between. The CDR3 sequence is 14 residues long.

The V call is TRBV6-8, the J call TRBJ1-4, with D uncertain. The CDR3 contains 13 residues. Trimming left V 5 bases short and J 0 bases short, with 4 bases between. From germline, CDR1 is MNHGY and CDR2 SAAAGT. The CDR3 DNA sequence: TGTGCCAGCAGTGATGCAACTAATGAAAAACTGTTTTTT. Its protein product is CASSDATNEKLFF.

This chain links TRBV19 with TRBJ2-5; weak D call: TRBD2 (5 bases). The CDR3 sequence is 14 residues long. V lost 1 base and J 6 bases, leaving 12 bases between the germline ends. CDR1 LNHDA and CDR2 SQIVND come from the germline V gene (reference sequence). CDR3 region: CASSIGPDGKTQYF. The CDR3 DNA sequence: TGTGCCAGTAGTATAGGGCCAGACGGGAAGACCCAGTACTTC.

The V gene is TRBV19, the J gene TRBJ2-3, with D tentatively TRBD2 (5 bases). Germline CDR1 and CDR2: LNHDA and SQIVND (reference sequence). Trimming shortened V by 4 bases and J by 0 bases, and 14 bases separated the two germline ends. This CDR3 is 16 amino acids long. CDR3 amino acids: CASSKAASGSTDTQYF. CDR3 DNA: TGTGCCAGTAGTAAAGCCGCCAGCGGAAGCACAGATACGCAGTATTTT.

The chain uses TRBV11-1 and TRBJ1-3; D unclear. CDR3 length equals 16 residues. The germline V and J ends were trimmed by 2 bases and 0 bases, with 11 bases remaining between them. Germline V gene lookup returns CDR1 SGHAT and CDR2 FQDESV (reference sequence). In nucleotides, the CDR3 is TGTGCCAGCAGCTTACTAGTTGGCCGCTCTGGAAACACCATATATTTT. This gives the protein CASSLLVGRSGNTIYF.

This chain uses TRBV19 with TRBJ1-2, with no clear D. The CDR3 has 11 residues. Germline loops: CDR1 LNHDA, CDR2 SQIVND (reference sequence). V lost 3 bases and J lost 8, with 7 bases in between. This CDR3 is CASSIGRGYTF. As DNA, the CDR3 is TGTGCCAGTAGTATCGGCCGGGGCTACACCTTC.

This CDR3 reads CASSPAGTGEYEQYF. The CDR3 bases are TGTGCCAGCTCACCAGCCGGGACAGGAGAGTACGAGCAGTACTTC. The chain joins TRBV18 to TRBJ2-7; TRBD1 matches at 8 bases. Looked up from germline, CDR1 is KGHSH and CDR2 is LQKENI. The CDR3 extends over 15 amino acids. The V segment lost 2 bases and the J segment 4 bases; nucleotides outside the gene matches: 7.

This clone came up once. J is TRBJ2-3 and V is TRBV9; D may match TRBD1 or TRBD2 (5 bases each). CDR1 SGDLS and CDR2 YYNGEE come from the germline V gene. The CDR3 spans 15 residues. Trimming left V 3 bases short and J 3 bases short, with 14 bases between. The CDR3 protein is CASSGGSGWTDTQYF. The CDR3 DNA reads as TGTGCCAGCAGCGGGGGCAGCGGATGGACAGATACGCAGTATTTT.

The CDR3 region is CASSLSWEAESGYTF. CDR3 coding DNA: TGCGCCAGCAGCCTCTCCTGGGAGGCGGAGAGTGGCTACACCTTC. The chain recombines TRBV1 with TRBJ1-2. TRBV1 is tagged as a pseudogene. This CDR3 has 15 residues.

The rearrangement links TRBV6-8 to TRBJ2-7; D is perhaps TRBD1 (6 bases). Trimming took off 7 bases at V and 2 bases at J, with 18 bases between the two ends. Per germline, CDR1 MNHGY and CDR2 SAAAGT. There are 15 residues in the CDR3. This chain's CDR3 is CASTPTLGAPYEQYF. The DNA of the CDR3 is TGTGCCAGCACCCCTACTCTGGGGGCCCCCTACGAGCAGTACTTC.